This T cell receptor (beta chain) derives from a study of blood T cell repertoires in COVID-19. Per the germline V gene, CDR1 is SGHNT and CDR2 is YYREEE (reference sequence). CDR3 length equals 15 residues. J gave up 6 bases and V 4 bases, and 8 bases lay outside the gene matches. Clones were sequenced by immunoSEQ multiplex PCR, and TCRdb holds only the in-frame ones, with some missing. The sample consists of more than 90,000 clones, 80% to 85% of them appearing once. This TCR derives from a woman in her 70s with acute or convalescent COVID-19. The chain links TRBV5-4 to TRBJ2-2; 8 positions agree with TRBD2. The specimen sequenced was peripheral blood. The CDR3 nucleotides read TGTGCCAGCAGCCCCGGGAGGGAGTTCCCCGGGGAGCTGTTTTTT. Translated, it gives CASSPGREFPGELFF.